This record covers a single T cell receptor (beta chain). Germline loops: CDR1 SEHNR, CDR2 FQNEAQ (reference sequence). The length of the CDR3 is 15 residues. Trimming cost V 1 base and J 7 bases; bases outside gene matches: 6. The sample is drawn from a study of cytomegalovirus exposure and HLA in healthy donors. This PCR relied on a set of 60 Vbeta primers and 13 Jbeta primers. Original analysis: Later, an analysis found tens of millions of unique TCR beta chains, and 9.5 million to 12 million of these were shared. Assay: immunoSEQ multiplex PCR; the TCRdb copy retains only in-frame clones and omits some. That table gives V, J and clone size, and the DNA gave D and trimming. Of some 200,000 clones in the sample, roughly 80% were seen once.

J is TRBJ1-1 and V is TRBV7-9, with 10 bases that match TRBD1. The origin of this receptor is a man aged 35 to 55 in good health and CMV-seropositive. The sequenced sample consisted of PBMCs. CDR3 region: CASSLDFGQGGEAFF. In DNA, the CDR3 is TGTGCCAGCAGCTTAGACTTCGGACAGGGGGGTGAAGCTTTCTTT.